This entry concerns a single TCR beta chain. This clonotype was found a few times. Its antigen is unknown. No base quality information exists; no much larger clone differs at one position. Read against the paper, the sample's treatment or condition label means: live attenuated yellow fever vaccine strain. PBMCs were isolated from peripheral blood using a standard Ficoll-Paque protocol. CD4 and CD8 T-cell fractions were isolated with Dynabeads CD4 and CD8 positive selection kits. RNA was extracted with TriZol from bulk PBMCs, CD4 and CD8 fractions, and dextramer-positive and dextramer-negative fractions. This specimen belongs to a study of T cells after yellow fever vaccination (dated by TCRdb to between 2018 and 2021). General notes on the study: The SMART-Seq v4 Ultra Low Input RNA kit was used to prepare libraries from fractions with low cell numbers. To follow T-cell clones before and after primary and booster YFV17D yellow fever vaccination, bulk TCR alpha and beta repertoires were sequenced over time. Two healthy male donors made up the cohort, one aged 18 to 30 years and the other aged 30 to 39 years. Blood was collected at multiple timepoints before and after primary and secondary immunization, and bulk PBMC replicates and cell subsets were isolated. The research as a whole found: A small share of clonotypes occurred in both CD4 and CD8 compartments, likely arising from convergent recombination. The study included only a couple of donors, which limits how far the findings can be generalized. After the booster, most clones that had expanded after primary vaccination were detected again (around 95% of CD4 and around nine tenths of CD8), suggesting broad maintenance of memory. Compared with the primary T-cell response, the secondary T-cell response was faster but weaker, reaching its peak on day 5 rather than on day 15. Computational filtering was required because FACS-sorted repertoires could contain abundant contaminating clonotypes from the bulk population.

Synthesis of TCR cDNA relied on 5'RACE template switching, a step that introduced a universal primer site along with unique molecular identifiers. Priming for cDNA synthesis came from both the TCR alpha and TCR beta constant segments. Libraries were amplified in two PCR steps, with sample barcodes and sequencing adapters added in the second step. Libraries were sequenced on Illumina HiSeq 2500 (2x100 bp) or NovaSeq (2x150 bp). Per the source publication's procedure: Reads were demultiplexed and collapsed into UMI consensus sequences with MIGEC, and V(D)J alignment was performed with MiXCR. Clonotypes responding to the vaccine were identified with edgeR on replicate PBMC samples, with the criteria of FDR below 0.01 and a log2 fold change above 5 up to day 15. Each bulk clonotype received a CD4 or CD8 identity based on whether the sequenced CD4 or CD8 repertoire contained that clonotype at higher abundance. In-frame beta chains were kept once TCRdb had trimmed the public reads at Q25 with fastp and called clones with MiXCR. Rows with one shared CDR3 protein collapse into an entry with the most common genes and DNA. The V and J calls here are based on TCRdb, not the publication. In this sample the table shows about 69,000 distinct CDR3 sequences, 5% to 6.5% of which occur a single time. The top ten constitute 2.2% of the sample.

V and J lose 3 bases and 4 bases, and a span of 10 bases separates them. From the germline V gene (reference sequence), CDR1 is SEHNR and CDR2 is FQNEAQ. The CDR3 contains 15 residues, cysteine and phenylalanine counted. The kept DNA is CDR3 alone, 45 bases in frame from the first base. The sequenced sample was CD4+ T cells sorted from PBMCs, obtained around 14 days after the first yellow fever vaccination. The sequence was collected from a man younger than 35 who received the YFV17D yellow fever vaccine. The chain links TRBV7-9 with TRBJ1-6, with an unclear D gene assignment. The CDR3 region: CASSFKGPYNSPLHF. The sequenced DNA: TGTGCCAGCAGCTTCAAAGGGCCTTATAATTCACCCCTCCACTTT. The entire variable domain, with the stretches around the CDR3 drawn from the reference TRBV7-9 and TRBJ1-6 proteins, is DTGVSQNPRHKITKRGQNVTFRCDPISEHNRLYWYRQTLGQGPEFLTYFQNEAQLEKSRLLSDRFSAERPKGSFSTLEIQRTEQGDSAMYLCASSFKGPYNSPLHFGNGTRLTVT.